This TCR beta chain is from a study of T cells in women clearing cervical HPV infection. In the study overall: For cases, blood was sampled a median approximately 150 days after lesion detection, interquartile range roughly 90 to 210 days. HLA type could not be excluded as a confounder.

Per the germline V gene, CDR1 is LGHNA and CDR2 is YNFKEQ. This CDR3 region has 17 residues. V was clipped by 1 base and J by 6 bases; unmatched bases: 7. For this clone: The read halts 3 residues ahead of the CDR3 end, with the missing end drawn from the germline J gene.

Sequenced by immunoSEQ multiplex PCR; TCRdb stores in-frame clones only, minus some. The data include some 20,000 clones; the top ten clones carry approximately 5.2%. The sequenced sample consisted of blood buffy coat. This chain joins TRBV4-2 and TRBJ2-1; 12 bases line up with TRBD2. The TCR originated in a woman between 18 and 70 years old with a cervical HPV16 infection that either progressed to CIN3+ or cleared (not recorded which). This CDR3 is CASSQVLMTSGGNEQFF. The sequenced CDR3 bases are TGTGCCAGCAGCCAAGTTCTTATGACTAGCGGGGGCAATGAG.